Shown below are 17 T cell receptor beta chains from a single sample sequenced in a study of blood T cell repertoires in COVID-19. Sequencing was performed with immunoSEQ multiplex PCR; in TCRdb, only in-frame clones are kept and a portion is missing. Of some 350,000 clones listed, about 90% are singletons. The sequenced sample consisted of peripheral blood. The receptors here all came from a woman in her 70s with COVID-19, enrolled during active disease.

This clone turned up a few times. V and J are TRBV19 and TRBJ1-2; possibly TRBD1 for D (5 bases). V was trimmed by 5 bases and J by 8 bases, leaving 18 bases between them. Germline V gene data show CDR1 as LNHDA and CDR2 as SQIVND (reference sequence). The CDR3 is made up of 14 amino acids. The CDR3 sequence: CASSGREGPGGYTF. In DNA form, the CDR3 reads TGTGCCAGTAGTGGAAGGGAGGGGCCTGGAGGCTACACCTTC.

The J gene is TRBJ1-2, the V gene TRBV6-5; 7 positions match TRBD1. The J segment lost 6 bases and the V segment lost 5 bases, leaving 6 bases of the junction unmatched. The CDR3 loop spans 13 amino acids. Germline V CDR1 and CDR2: MNHEY, SVGAGI. In DNA form, the CDR3 reads TGTGCCAGCAGTAGAGCCGGGACAGATGGCTACACCTTC. Its protein is CASSRAGTDGYTF.

The rearrangement uses TRBV30 and TRBJ2-1; 12 bases match TRBD2. Germline V gives CDR1 GTSNPN, CDR2 SVGIG (reference sequence). The CDR3 consists of 15 residues. J gave up 9 bases and V 1 base, and 7 bases lay outside the gene matches. The CDR3 loop is CAWSALAGGPREQFF. CDR3 bases: TGTGCCTGGAGTGCCCTAGCGGGGGGGCCTCGTGAGCAGTTCTTC. Full variable domain (rest looked up from reference TRBV30 and TRBJ2-1): SQTIHQWPATLVQPVGSPLSLECTVEGTSNPNLYWYRQAAGRGLQLLFYSVGIGQISSEVPQNLSASRPQDRQFILSSKKLLLSDSGFYLCAWSALAGGPREQFFGPGTRLTVL.

The chain carries TRBV7-8 and TRBJ2-5; 7 nucleotides match TRBD1. Germline V lookup: CDR1 SGHVS, CDR2 FQNEAQ. Losses at the gene ends were 2 bases for V and 2 bases for J; bases not matched to a gene: 5. The CDR3 contains 15 residues. The CDR3 DNA reads TGTGCCAGCAGCTTAAACCAGGGGGTGCAAGAGACCCAGTACTTC. This gives the protein CASSLNQGVQETQYF.

The chain carries TRBV30 and TRBJ1-2, with TRBD1 matching over 7 bases. The length of the CDR3 is 13 residues. Germline V gives CDR1 GTSNPN, CDR2 SVGIG (reference sequence). Losses at the gene ends were 3 bases for V and 3 bases for J; bases not matched to a gene: 4. The CDR3 DNA sequence: TGTGCCTGGAGCGAGCAGGGGGACTATGGCTACACCTTC. The encoded protein is CAWSEQGDYGYTF.

The chain joins TRBV4-1 to TRBJ2-5; TRBD1 aligns across 9 bases. The CDR3 extends over 16 amino acids. CDR1 is MGHRA and CDR2 is YSYEKL in the germline V gene. Trimming cost V 0 bases and J 1 base; bases outside gene matches: 3. The CDR3 DNA reads TGCGCCAGCAGCCAAGAGTCGACAGGGGGCCAAGAGACCCAGTACTTC. Protein sequence: CASSQESTGGQETQYF.

The chain combines TRBV10-3 with TRBJ1-2; a possible D gene is TRBD1 (6 bases). Looked up from germline, CDR1 is ENHRY and CDR2 is SYGVKD. The CDR3 spans 14 residues. V dropped 0 bases and J dropped 5 bases, with 10 bases sitting between them. This chain's CDR3 is CAISESNREYGYTF. The CDR3 coding sequence is TGTGCCATCAGTGAGTCAAACAGGGAGTATGGCTACACCTTC.

Turning to this clone: This may come from a read error, since a much larger clone is one base off. The rearrangement links TRBV3-1 (or the pseudogene TRBV3-2) to TRBJ1-5; no definite D call. Germline values: CDR1 LGHDT, CDR2 YNNKEL (reference sequence). Trimming took 0 bases from V and 6 from J, leaving 6 bases between them. The CDR3 extends over 13 amino acids. The CDR3 sequence is CASSQDPGQPQHF. The CDR3 DNA reads as TGTGCCAGCAGCCAAGATCCGGGTCAGCCCCAGCATTTT.

J is TRBJ1-3 and V is TRBV7-6; D gene ambiguous. Germline V gives CDR1 SGHVS, CDR2 FNYEAQ. The CDR3 length is 12 residues. Trimming shortened V by 7 bases and J by 2 bases, and 6 bases separated the two germline ends. The CDR3 DNA follows: TGTGCCAGCACCTCCCCTGGAAACACCATATATTTT. This sequence encodes CASTSPGNTIYF.

This clone was seen only once. The V and J genes are TRBV5-1 and TRBJ1-4, with D perhaps matching TRBD1 (5 bases). Between the trimmed V and J ends, which lost 4 bases and 2 bases, there was a span of 15 bases. The CDR3 covers 16 residues. Per the germline V gene, CDR1 is SGHRS and CDR2 is YFSETQ. The CDR3 region has the DNA TGCGCCAGCAGCCCCGACAGAGTTGTGACTAATGAAAAACTGTTTTTT. It is translated as CASSPDRVVTNEKLFF.

The chain recombines TRBV4-1 with TRBJ2-3, with 8 positions matching TRBD1. Germline CDR1 MGHRA, CDR2 YSYEKL. The junction had 1 base not matched to a gene; V was cut back by 1 base and J by 1 base. The CDR3 totals 15 residues. CDR3: CASSQGGQGTDTQYF. As DNA, the CDR3 is TGCGCCAGCAGCCAAGGGGGACAGGGCACAGATACGCAGTATTTT.

J is TRBJ1-4 and V is TRBV6-5; TRBD1 agrees at 9 bases. Germline V CDR1 and CDR2: MNHEY, SVGAGI. J was trimmed by 5 bases and V by 6 bases; bases with no gene match: 4. The CDR3 consists of 14 residues. In DNA form, the CDR3 reads TGTGCCAGCAGGAGGGACAGGGTGAATGAAAAACTGTTTTTT. Encoded protein: CASRRDRVNEKLFF.

The chain has TRBV28 and TRBJ2-3; 7 nucleotides match TRBD2. This CDR3 is 15 amino acids long. Trimming cost V 11 bases and J 6 bases; bases outside gene matches: 17. The V gene's germline CDR1 is MDHEN and CDR2 SYDVKM. The CDR3 spells CAPRAGGAGGDTQYF. The CDR3, as DNA: TGTGCCCCCCGCGCGGGCGGGGCCGGGGGGGATACGCAGTATTTT.

The chain recombines TRBV5-4 with TRBJ1-1; maybe TRBD1 (6 bases). V was pared by 4 bases and J by 0 bases, with 13 bases between. Germline CDR1 is SGHNT and CDR2 is YYREEE (reference sequence). CDR3 length: 15 residues. CDR3 nucleotide sequence: TGTGCCAGCAGCGCAGCGGACAGATTGAACACTGAAGCTTTCTTT. As protein: CASSAADRLNTEAFF.

This clone was counted once. This chain links TRBV9 with TRBJ2-3, with TRBD2 identical over 10 bases. J gave up 6 bases and V 3 bases, and 13 bases lay outside the gene matches. This CDR3 has 17 amino acids. CDR1 is SGDLS and CDR2 is YYNGEE in the germline V gene. The CDR3 protein is CASSEGPQRGGPDTQYF. DNA of the CDR3: TGTGCCAGCAGCGAGGGCCCCCAGCGGGGGGGCCCCGATACGCAGTATTTT.

The table lists this clone with a few counts. This chain uses TRBV9 with TRBJ1-2, with D possibly matching TRBD1 (5 bases). Germline-derived CDR1 and CDR2 are SGDLS and YYNGEE. V was clipped by 4 bases and J by 10 bases, with 17 bases between them. The CDR3 sequence is 13 residues long. CDR3 in DNA: TGTGCCAGCAGCCCCCAGGCCCCTGGGGCCTACACCTTC. This gives the protein CASSPQAPGAYTF.

The chain has TRBV5-1 and TRBJ2-5, with 7 bases that match TRBD1. Germline V lookup: CDR1 SGHRS, CDR2 YFSETQ. After removal of 7 bases from V and 2 bases from J, the junction contained 8 bases not matched to a gene. The CDR3 has 14 residues. The CDR3 sequence: CASREGQIQETQYF. CDR3 in DNA: TGCGCCAGCCGAGAGGGACAGATTCAAGAGACCCAGTACTTC.